The 28 T cell receptor beta chains below all came from one sample that was sequenced in a study of response to subunit inactivated influenza vaccine. TCRdb recomputed calls from the RT-PCR reads with MiXCR, one row per CDR3 protein. Counted here are approximately 160,000 distinct CDR3 sequences, over 8.5% occurring once; the ten biggest clones make up about a third. Source: CD8+ T cells sorted from PBMCs, taken less than 30 months after vaccination. All receptors derive from a man aged 50-75 years who received an inactivated influenza vaccine.

This clonotype turned up a few times. The J gene is TRBJ2-7, the V gene TRBV7-9, with D perhaps TRBD2 (5 bases). The CDR3 contains 14 residues. With 5 bases removed from V and 3 bases from J, the gap between germline ends came to 14 bases. The germline V gene has CDR1 SEHNR and CDR2 FQNEAQ (reference sequence). The CDR3 loop is CASSQDGKGYEQYF. The DNA of the CDR3 is TGTGCCAGCAGCCAGGACGGGAAAGGCTACGAGCAGTACTTC.

The CDR3 sequence is CASSQVDGYNEQFF. The CDR3 DNA reads TGTGCCAGCAGCCAAGTCGACGGGTACAATGAGCAGTTCTTC. The chain combines TRBV14 with TRBJ2-1; D not resolved. The V and J ends lost 1 base and 4 bases respectively, with 8 bases between them. This CDR3 spans 14 amino acids. The germline V gene encodes CDR1 SGHDN and CDR2 FVKESK.

The V call is TRBV6-2 or TRBV6-3, the J call TRBJ2-7; D gene uncertain. V dropped 2 bases and J dropped 6 bases, with 5 bases sitting between them. The CDR3 spans 11 residues. Germline V gene sequence: CDR1 MNHEY, CDR2 SVGEGT. The CDR3 nucleotides are TGTGCCAGCAGTTACGCCAGCGAGCAGTACTTC. It specifies CASSYASEQYF.

This clonotype occurred once. The rearrangement joins TRBV12-3 or TRBV12-4 to TRBJ2-3, with 10 bases lining up with TRBD2. The CDR3 covers 15 residues. Losses at the gene ends were 4 bases for V and 4 bases for J; bases not matched to a gene: 5. The CDR3 DNA reads as TGTGCCAGCAGTTACGCTAGCGGGAGAGCAGATACGCAGTATTTT. This translates into CASSYASGRADTQYF.

This clonotype was seen more than once but under ten times. The chain uses TRBV4-2 and TRBJ2-5; TRBD1 is a possible D gene (5 bases). The germline V and J ends were trimmed by 4 bases and 1 base, with 13 bases remaining between them. The CDR3 has 15 residues. Germline CDR1 reads LGHNA; CDR2 reads YNFKEQ. CDR3 sequence reads: CASSPPGRTQETQYF. For the CDR3, the DNA is TGTGCCAGCAGCCCGCCAGGGCGGACCCAAGAGACCCAGTACTTC.

Ten or more counts support this clonotype. The V call is TRBV29-1, the J call TRBJ2-7; the D is unclear. The CDR3 covers 14 residues. Per the germline V gene, CDR1 is SQVTM and CDR2 is ANQGSEA. With 0 bases removed from V and 0 bases from J, the gap between germline ends came to 9 bases. The CDR3 sequence is CSVEEGRSSYEQYF. As DNA, the CDR3 is TGCAGCGTTGAAGAAGGCCGGAGCTCCTACGAGCAGTACTTC.

This clonotype was counted at least ten times. CDR3 residues: CASTRTGLSYEQYF. CDR3 DNA sequence: TGTGCCAGCACCCGGACAGGCCTCTCCTACGAGCAGTACTTC. The chain employs TRBV6-1 and TRBJ2-7; TRBD1 aligns across 7 bases. Germline V CDR1 and CDR2: MNHNS, SASEGT. With V trimmed by 7 bases and J by 0 bases, 6 bases remained unmatched. The CDR3 sequence is 14 residues long.

This clonotype turned up a few times. The chain employs TRBV7-2 and TRBJ1-5; D remains ambiguous. Germline V gene lookup returns CDR1 SGHTA and CDR2 FQGNSA. The CDR3 is 15 residues long. V dropped 2 bases and J dropped 7 bases, with 15 bases sitting between them. CDR3 loop: CASSLSVGGRQPQHF. The CDR3, as DNA: TGTGCCAGCAGCTTATCTGTGGGAGGAAGGCAGCCCCAGCATTTT.

The chain joins TRBV9 to TRBJ1-5, with D perhaps TRBD1 (5 bases). Germline CDR1 and CDR2: SGDLS and YYNGEE. The CDR3 extends over 13 amino acids. V was pared by 0 bases and J by 9 bases, with 10 bases between. Here the CDR3 reads CASSVESGPPQHF. The CDR3 bases are TGTGCCAGCAGCGTAGAATCGGGGCCGCCCCAGCATTTT.

This clonotype was seen a few times. This rearrangement joins TRBV7-8 to TRBJ1-1; no definite D call. Trimming shortened V by 3 bases and J by 0 bases, and 11 bases separated the two germline ends. Per germline, CDR1 SGHVS and CDR2 FQNEAQ. The CDR3 is made up of 15 amino acids. For the CDR3, the DNA is TGTGCCAGCAGCTTCCGGGGTCAGCTGAACACTGAAGCTTTCTTT. This codes for CASSFRGQLNTEAFF.

This clonotype showed up just a few times. The chain is built from TRBV7-9 and TRBJ2-1, with unresolved D. Germline CDR1 is SEHNR and CDR2 is FQNEAQ (reference sequence). This CDR3 contains 11 residues. Trimming removed 3 bases from V and 6 bases from J, with 3 bases in between. The DNA for the CDR3 is TGTGCCAGCAGCTTTTCCAATGAGCAGTTCTTC. It codes for CASSFSNEQFF.

V is TRBV6-2 or TRBV6-3 and J is TRBJ2-3; 10 bases line up with TRBD2. V lost 7 bases, J lost 5 bases, and 9 bases stayed unmatched. The CDR3 loop spans 15 amino acids. The germline V gene has CDR1 MNHEY and CDR2 SVGEGT. CDR3 sequence reads: CASTPLAGAGDTQYF. The CDR3 DNA reads TGTGCCAGCACCCCGCTAGCGGGGGCCGGAGATACGCAGTATTTT.

The V call is TRBV28, the J call TRBJ1-1; maybe TRBD1 (5 bases). The CDR3 covers 14 residues. The germline V gene has CDR1 MDHEN and CDR2 SYDVKM. With 2 bases removed from V and 2 bases from J, the gap between germline ends came to 9 bases. The CDR3 DNA follows: TGTGCCAGCAGTTTAGATCAGGGAAACACTGAAGCTTTCTTT. Translation: CASSLDQGNTEAFF.

As for this clonotype: A single base separates this from a much larger clone, so it may be a read error. V gene TRBV6-5 combines with J gene TRBJ2-3; D call uncertain. The germline V gene encodes CDR1 MNHEY and CDR2 SVGAGI. V lost 4 bases to trimming and J lost 3 bases, with 11 bases between them. The length of the CDR3 is 14 residues. CDR3 in amino acids: CASSSLTGTDTQYF. CDR3 DNA sequence: TGTGCCAGCAGTTCGCTCACTGGGACAGATACGCAGTATTTT.

This clonotype was picked up a small number of times. The CDR3 here is CASAAQGEGGELFF. The CDR3 region has the DNA TGTGCCAGCGCCGCGCAGGGGGAGGGCGGGGAGCTGTTTTTT. This chain uses TRBV7-6 with TRBJ2-2, with D perhaps TRBD1 or TRBD2 (7 bases each). The CDR3 contains 14 residues. V was clipped by 8 bases and J by 7 bases, with 17 bases between them. From germline, CDR1 is SGHVS and CDR2 FNYEAQ.

The genes are TRBV29-1 and TRBJ2-2, with D unresolved. Germline V gives CDR1 SQVTM, CDR2 ANQGSEA. The CDR3 runs 11 residues. The germline V and J ends were trimmed by 6 bases and 2 bases, with 4 bases remaining between them. For the CDR3, the DNA is TGCAGCGTCATAAACACCGGGGAGCTGTTTTTT. Translation gives CSVINTGELFF.

The sample holds a few counts of this clonotype. V gene TRBV7-7 combines with J gene TRBJ2-2; D unclear. The CDR3 contains 13 residues. Trimming stripped 3 bases from V and 7 bases from J, with 9 bases between. CDR1 is SSHAT and CDR2 is FNYEAQ in the germline V gene (reference sequence). The CDR3 DNA reads TGTGCCAGCAGCTTGAGAGCGAGCGGGGAGCTGTTTTTT. Encoded protein: CASSLRASGELFF.

This clonotype was seen ten or more times. The V gene is TRBV9, the J gene TRBJ2-1; D ambiguous. Deletions cut 0 bases from V and 0 bases from J, with 7 bases between. Looked up from germline, CDR1 is SGDLS and CDR2 is YYNGEE. This CDR3 region has 15 residues. The CDR3 is CASSVGALSYNEQFF. The CDR3, as DNA: TGTGCCAGCAGCGTAGGAGCCCTCTCCTACAATGAGCAGTTCTTC.

This clonotype was detected many times. The CDR3 loop is CASSQGSYEQYF. The CDR3 region has the DNA TGTGCCAGCAGCCAAGGATCCTACGAGCAGTACTTC. The V call is TRBV3-1, the J call TRBJ2-7; D call uncertain. This CDR3 has 12 residues. V lost 1 base, J lost 1 base, and 2 bases lay in between. CDR1 is LGHDT, CDR2 YNNKEL, per germline (reference sequence).

This clonotype appeared a few times. This sequence joins TRBV25-1 and TRBJ2-1; 9 bases are a match to TRBD1. This CDR3 has 15 residues. Germline V lookup: CDR1 MGHDK, CDR2 SYGVNS. Trimming removed 3 bases from V and 8 bases from J; junction bases left unmatched: 8. The CDR3 loop is CASSDPGTGRDEQFF. CDR3 nucleotide sequence: TGTGCCAGCAGTGACCCCGGGACAGGGAGAGATGAGCAGTTCTTC.

The rearrangement joins TRBV27 to TRBJ2-7, with 11 bases aligning to TRBD1. The CDR3 length is 14 residues. Germline values: CDR1 MNHEY, CDR2 SMNVEV (reference sequence). Trimming at V came to 8 bases and at J to 3 bases, leaving 6 bases not matched to a gene. The CDR3 coding sequence is TGTGCCAGCGGACAGGGGGCGAATAGCTACGAGCAGTACTTC. This sequence encodes CASGQGANSYEQYF.

At least ten counts were recorded for this clonotype. The chain uses TRBV24-1 and TRBJ2-1; 7 positions agree with TRBD2. V shed 7 bases and J 2 bases; nucleotides not matched to a gene: 1. CDR1 is KGHDR and CDR2 is SFDVKD in the germline V gene. The CDR3 is 13 residues long. The CDR3: CATRGGTYNEQFF. For the CDR3, the DNA is TGTGCCACCAGGGGGGGGACCTACAATGAGCAGTTCTTC.

This clonotype was recorded at least ten times. J is TRBJ1-1 and V is TRBV6-2 or TRBV6-3; tentatively, D is TRBD1 (6 bases). V lost 4 bases to trimming and J lost 0 bases, with 15 bases between them. This CDR3 is built from 16 residues. The V gene's germline CDR1 is MNHEY and CDR2 SVGEGT. CDR3 coding DNA: TGTGCCAGCAGTTGGGACACCGGGTCCATGAACACTGAAGCTTTCTTT. It translates to CASSWDTGSMNTEAFF.

This clonotype was observed at least ten times. This chain uses TRBV5-1 with TRBJ2-7; tentatively, D is TRBD2 (7 bases). With 0 bases removed from V and 3 bases from J, the gap between germline ends came to 10 bases. Per the germline V gene, CDR1 is SGHRS and CDR2 is YFSETQ. This CDR3 comprises 14 residues. The CDR3: CASSLEGGHYEQYF. The DNA for the CDR3 is TGCGCCAGCAGCTTGGAGGGGGGGCACTACGAGCAGTACTTC.

The chain links TRBV30 to TRBJ2-7; 9 bases fit TRBD1. Germline assignment: CDR1 GTSNPN and CDR2 SVGIG (reference sequence). V lost 1 base, J lost 5 bases, and 6 bases stayed unmatched. This CDR3 region has 14 residues. This CDR3 reads CAWSEGTGINEQYF. CDR3 bases: TGTGCCTGGAGTGAAGGGACAGGGATAAACGAGCAGTACTTC.

V is TRBV28 and J is TRBJ2-7; 7 bases align to TRBD1. The CDR3 contains 16 residues. The germline V gene has CDR1 MDHEN and CDR2 SYDVKM. Unmatched junction bases numbered 15, after V lost 6 bases and J lost 4 bases. In nucleotides, the CDR3 is TGTGCCAGCAGCCTACTCGGACAGGCTGCCGAGTACGAGCAGTACTTC. Translation: CASSLLGQAAEYEQYF.

This clonotype was detected a few times. The V gene is TRBV10-2, the J gene TRBJ2-7; 7 bases fit TRBD1. Germline CDR1 is WSHSY and CDR2 is SAAADI. The CDR3 is 13 amino acids. The ends lost 8 bases at V and 6 bases at J; junction bases unmatched: 10. The chain's CDR3 is CASSTGKSGEQYF. The CDR3 bases are TGCGCCAGCTCGACAGGGAAAAGTGGCGAGCAGTACTTC.

This clonotype showed up just a few times. V usage is TRBV19 and J usage is TRBJ2-3; possibly TRBD1 or TRBD2 for D (7 bases each). With 4 bases removed from V and 4 bases from J, the gap between germline ends came to 21 bases. This CDR3 contains 17 residues. Germline loops: CDR1 LNHDA, CDR2 SQIVND (reference sequence). CDR3 coding DNA: TGTGCCAGTAGTACCCAAGACATGACAGGGAGGGCAGATACGCAGTATTTT. Translation: CASSTQDMTGRADTQYF.